The T cell receptor beta chain under discussion was sequenced for a study of blood T cell repertoires in COVID-19. The CDR3 loop spans 16 amino acids. Germline V lookup: CDR1 SGHVS, CDR2 FQNEAQ. Trimming cost V 1 base and J 0 bases; bases outside gene matches: 4. Using immunoSEQ multiplex PCR, the repertoire was profiled, and TCRdb retains in-frame clones only, with some absent. The table shows some 120,000 clones, with approximately 80% occurring only once. The chain is built from TRBV7-8 and TRBJ1-1; 8 bases match TRBD1. The sequencing sample was made of peripheral blood. This TCR was recovered from a human donor in a cohort sampled during active COVID-19. CDR3 protein: CASSLGRTGMNTEAFF. Here the CDR3 DNA reads TGTGCCAGCAGCTTAGGCAGGACAGGGATGAACACTGAAGCTTTCTTT.